The clone carrying this T cell receptor (beta chain) was found once. The data are from a study of shared clonotypes between healthy human individuals. TCRdb's table, derived via immunoSEQ multiplex PCR, lists solely in-frame clones and lacks some. This sample carries about 470,000 clones, more than 75% of them seen once, and the ten largest clones take roughly 13%. Specimen: PBMCs. The source of this sequence is a woman aged 40 to 55 in good health. Some clones in this sample may be carry-over from other donors' samples.

CDR3 bases: TGCGCCAGCAGCCCGGAAGGTGGGGGAGGGACCCAGTACTTC. Translation: CASSPEGGGGTQYF. The V and J genes are TRBV5-1 and TRBJ2-5; TRBD2 might be the D (6 bases). The CDR3 has 14 residues. CDR1 is SGHRS and CDR2 is YFSETQ in the germline V gene. V lost 4 bases and J 7 bases, leaving 17 bases between the germline ends.